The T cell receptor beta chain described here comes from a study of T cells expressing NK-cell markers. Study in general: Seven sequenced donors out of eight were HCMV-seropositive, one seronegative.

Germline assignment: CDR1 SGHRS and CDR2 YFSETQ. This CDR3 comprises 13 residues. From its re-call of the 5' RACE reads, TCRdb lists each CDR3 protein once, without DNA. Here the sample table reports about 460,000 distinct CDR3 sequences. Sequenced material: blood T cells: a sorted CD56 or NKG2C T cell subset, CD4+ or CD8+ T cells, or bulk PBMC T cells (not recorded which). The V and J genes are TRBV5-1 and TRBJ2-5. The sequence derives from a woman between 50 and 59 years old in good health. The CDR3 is CASRDGLQETQYF.